This TCR beta chain was documented in a study of cytotoxic CD8 clonotypes in ibrutinib-treated CLL. Study-level results: Patients had baseline clonality above age-matched healthy donors, and this clonality moved with circulating CD8+ T-cell counts. The clonality rise at ibrutinib response reflected private clonotype expansion.

TCRdb keeps only in-frame clones here, not all; method: immunoSEQ multiplex PCR. There are more than 200,000 clones in the sample; roughly 74% occur only once, and 15% to 19% lies in the top ten. Concerning this clone itself: Its specificity is not known.

V was clipped by 5 bases and J by 8 bases, with 21 bases between them. This CDR3 region has 15 residues. Germline CDR1 is LNHDA and CDR2 is SQIVND (reference sequence). The material sequenced was PBMCs, taken after 24 months of ibrutinib treatment. The chain carries TRBV19 and TRBJ1-1; TRBD1 might be the D (5 bases). The TCR was taken from a human donor with chronic lymphocytic leukemia. CDR3 in amino acids: CASSGAQVTLSEAFF. In DNA, the CDR3 is TGTGCCAGTAGTGGGGCCCAGGTAACGCTTTCGGAAGCTTTCTTT.